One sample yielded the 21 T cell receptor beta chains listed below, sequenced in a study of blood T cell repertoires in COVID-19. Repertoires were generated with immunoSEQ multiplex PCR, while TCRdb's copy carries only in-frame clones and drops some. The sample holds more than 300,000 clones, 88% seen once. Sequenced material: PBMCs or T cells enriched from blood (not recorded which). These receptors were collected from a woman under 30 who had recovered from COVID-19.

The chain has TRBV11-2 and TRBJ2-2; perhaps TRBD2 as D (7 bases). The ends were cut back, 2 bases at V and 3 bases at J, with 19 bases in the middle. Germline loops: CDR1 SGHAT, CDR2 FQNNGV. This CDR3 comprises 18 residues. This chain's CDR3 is CASSLPTGGQGYTGELFF. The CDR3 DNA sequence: TGTGCCAGCAGCTTACCAACCGGGGGGCAGGGCTACACCGGGGAGCTGTTTTTT.

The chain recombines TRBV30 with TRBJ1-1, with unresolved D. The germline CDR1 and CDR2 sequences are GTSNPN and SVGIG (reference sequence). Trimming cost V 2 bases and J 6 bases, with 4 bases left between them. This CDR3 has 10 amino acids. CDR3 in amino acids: CAWSQSEAFF. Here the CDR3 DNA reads TGTGCCTGGAGTCAGTCTGAAGCTTTCTTT. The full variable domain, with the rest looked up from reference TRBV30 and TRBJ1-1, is SQTIHQWPATLVQPVGSPLSLECTVEGTSNPNLYWYRQAAGRGLQLLFYSVGIGQISSEVPQNLSASRPQDRQFILSSKKLLLSDSGFYLCAWSQSEAFFGQGTRLTVV.

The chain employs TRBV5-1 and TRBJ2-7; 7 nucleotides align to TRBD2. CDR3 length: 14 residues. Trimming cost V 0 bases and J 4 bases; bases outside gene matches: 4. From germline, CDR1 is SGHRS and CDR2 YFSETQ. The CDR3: CASSLGTSRYEQYF. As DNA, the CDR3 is TGCGCCAGCAGCTTGGGGACTAGTAGGTACGAGCAGTACTTC. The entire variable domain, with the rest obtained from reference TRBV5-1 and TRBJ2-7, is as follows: KAGVTQTPRYLIKTRGQQVTLSCSPISGHRSVSWYQQTPGQGLQFLFEYFSETQRNKGNFPGRFSGRQFSNSRSEMNVSTLELGDSALYLCASSLGTSRYEQYFGPGTRLTVT.

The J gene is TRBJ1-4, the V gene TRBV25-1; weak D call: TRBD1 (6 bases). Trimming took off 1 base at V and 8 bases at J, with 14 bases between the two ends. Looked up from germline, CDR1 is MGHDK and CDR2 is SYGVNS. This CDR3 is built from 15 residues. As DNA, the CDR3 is TGTGCCAGCAGTGAATTCCGGGGGGCAGGGGAAAAACTGTTTTTT. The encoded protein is CASSEFRGAGEKLFF.

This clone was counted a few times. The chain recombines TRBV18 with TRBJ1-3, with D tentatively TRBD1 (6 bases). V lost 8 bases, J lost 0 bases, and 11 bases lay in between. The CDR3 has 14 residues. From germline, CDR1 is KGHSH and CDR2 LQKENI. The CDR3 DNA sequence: TGTGCCAGCACCGGACAGCTCTCTGGAAACACCATATATTTT. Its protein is CASTGQLSGNTIYF.

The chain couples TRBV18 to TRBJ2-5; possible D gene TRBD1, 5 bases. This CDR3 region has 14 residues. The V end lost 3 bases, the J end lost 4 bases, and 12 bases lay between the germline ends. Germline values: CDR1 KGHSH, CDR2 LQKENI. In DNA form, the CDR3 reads TGTGCCAGCTCACCTGACAGAATTCGAGAGACCCAGTACTTC. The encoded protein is CASSPDRIRETQYF.

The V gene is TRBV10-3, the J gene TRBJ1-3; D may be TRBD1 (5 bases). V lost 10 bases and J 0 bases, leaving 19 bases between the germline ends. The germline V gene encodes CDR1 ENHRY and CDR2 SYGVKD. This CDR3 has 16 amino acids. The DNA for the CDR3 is TGTGCCAGCGACCGCGGGACGGAAAGCTCTGGAAACACCATATATTTT. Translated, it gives CASDRGTESSGNTIYF.

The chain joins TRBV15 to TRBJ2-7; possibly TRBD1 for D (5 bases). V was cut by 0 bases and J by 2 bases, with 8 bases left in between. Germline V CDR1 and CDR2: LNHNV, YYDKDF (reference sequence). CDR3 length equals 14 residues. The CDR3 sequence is CATSREPGTYEQYF. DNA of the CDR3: TGTGCCACCAGCAGAGAACCAGGGACCTACGAGCAGTACTTC.

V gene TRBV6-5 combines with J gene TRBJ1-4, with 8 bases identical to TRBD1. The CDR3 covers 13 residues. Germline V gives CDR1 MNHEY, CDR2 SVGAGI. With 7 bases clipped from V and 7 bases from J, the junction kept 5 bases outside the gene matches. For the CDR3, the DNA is TGTGCCAGCATCCGAGGGACAGGTGAAAAACTGTTTTTT. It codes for CASIRGTGEKLFF.

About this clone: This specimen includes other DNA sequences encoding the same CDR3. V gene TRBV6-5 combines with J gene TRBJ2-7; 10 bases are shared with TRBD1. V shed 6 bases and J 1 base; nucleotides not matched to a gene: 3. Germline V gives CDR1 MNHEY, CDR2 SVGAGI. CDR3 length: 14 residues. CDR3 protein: CASSPGQGSYEQYF. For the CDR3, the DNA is TGTGCCAGCAGCCCGGGACAGGGGTCCTACGAGCAGTACTTC.

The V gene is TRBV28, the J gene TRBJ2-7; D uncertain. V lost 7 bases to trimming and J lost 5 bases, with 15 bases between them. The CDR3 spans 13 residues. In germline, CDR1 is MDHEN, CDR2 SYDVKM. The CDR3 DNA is TGTGCCAGCACCCTACACGGCGGCCACGAGCAGTACTTC. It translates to CASTLHGGHEQYF.

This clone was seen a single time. In DNA, the CDR3 is TGTGCCAGCAGTAAACCGACAGGCGCGCCGTCCTACGAGCAGTACTTC. Its translation: CASSKPTGAPSYEQYF. This sequence joins TRBV6-2 or TRBV6-3 and TRBJ2-7; a possible D gene is TRBD1 (6 bases). The CDR3 loop spans 16 amino acids. Trimming took 5 bases from V and 1 from J, leaving 18 bases between them. The germline gives CDR1 MNHEY, CDR2 SVGEGT.

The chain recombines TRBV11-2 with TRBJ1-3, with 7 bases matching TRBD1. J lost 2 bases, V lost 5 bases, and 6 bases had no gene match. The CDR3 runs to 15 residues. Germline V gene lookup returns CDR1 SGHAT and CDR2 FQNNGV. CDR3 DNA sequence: TGTGCCAGCAGCCTAACAGACAGGGCTGGAAACACCATATATTTT. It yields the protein CASSLTDRAGNTIYF.

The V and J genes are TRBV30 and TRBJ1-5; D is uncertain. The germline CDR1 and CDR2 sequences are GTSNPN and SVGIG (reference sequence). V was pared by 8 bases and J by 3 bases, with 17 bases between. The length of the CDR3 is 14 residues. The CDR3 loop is CAASYHRDNQPQHF. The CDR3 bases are TGTGCCGCAAGTTACCACCGAGACAATCAGCCCCAGCATTTT.

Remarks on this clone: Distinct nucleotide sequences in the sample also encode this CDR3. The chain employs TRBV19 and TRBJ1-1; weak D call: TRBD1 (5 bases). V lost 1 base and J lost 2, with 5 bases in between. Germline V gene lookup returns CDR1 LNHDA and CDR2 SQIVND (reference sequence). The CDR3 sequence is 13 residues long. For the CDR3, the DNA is TGTGCCAGTAGTATAGGGGGCAACACTGAAGCTTTCTTT. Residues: CASSIGGNTEAFF.

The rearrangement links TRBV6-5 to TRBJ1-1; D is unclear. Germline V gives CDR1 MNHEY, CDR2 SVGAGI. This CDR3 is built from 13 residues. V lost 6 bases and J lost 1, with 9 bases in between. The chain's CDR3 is CASRRNANTEAFF. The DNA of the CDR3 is TGTGCCAGCAGGCGAAACGCGAACACTGAAGCTTTCTTT.

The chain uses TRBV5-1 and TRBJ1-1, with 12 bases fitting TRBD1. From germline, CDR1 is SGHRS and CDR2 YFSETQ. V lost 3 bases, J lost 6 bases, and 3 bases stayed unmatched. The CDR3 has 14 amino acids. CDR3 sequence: CASSSGQGAAEAFF. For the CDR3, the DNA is TGCGCCAGCAGCTCGGGACAGGGGGCAGCTGAAGCTTTCTTT.

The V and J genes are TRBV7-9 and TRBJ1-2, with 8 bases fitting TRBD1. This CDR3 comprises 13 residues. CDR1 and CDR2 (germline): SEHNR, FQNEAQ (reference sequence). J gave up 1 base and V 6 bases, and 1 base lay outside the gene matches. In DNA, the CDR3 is TGTGCCAGCAGGGGACAGGATAACTATGGCTACACCTTC. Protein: CASRGQDNYGYTF.

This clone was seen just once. This CDR3 reads CASSQDLPRQAEAFF. In DNA form, the CDR3 reads TGCGCCAGCAGCCAAGATCTGCCGCGACAGGCTGAAGCTTTCTTT. This chain links TRBV4-3 with TRBJ1-1; D is possibly TRBD1 (6 bases). V was trimmed by 0 bases and J by 6 bases, leaving 14 bases between them. The CDR3 totals 15 residues. Germline assignment: CDR1 LGHNA and CDR2 YSLEER.

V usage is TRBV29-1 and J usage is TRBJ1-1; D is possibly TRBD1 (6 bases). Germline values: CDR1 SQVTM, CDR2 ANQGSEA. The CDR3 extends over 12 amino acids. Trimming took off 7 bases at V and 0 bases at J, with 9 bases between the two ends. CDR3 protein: CSAGQMNTEAFF. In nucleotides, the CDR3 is TGCAGCGCGGGACAAATGAACACTGAAGCTTTCTTT. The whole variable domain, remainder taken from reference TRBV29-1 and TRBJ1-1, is SAVISQKPSRDICQRGTSLTIQCQVDSQVTMMFWYRQQPGQSLTLIATANQGSEATYESGFVIDKFPISRPNLTFSTLTVSNMSPEDSSIYLCSAGQMNTEAFFGQGTRLTVV.

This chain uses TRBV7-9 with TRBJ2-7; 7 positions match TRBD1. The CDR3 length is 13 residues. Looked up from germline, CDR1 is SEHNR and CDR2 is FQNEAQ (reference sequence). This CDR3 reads CASAQGFLYEQYF. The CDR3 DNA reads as TGTGCGTCGGCACAGGGGTTCCTCTACGAGCAGTACTTC.